A selection of T cell receptor beta chains follows, all from one sample in a study of CD8 T cells in Susac syndrome. One entry per CDR3 protein, called by TCRdb with MiXCR from the immunoSEQ multiplex PCR reads. The sample lists roughly 150,000 distinct CDR3 sequences, 93% seen once, with more than 0.13% in the top ten. Sequencing was carried out using CD4+ T cells from PBMCs. Every receptor here comes from a human donor in good health. Each CDR3 is given with its conserved first and last residue. The order of the fields is CDR3 DNA, CDR3 protein, V gene, clone size, J gene, D gene, CDR3 length. The D gene is left open where the match is weak. Part of the rows lack a size; the others show once, few, many or a class for expanded clones.

cdr3_nt: TGTGCCAGCAGCCAAGATAGGGAGGGGAGGTACGAGCAGTACTTC
cdr3_aa: CASSQDREGRYEQYF
v_call: TRBV3-1
clone_size: NA
j_call: TRBJ2-7
d_call: TRBD2
cdr3_length: 15

cdr3_nt: TGTGCCAGCAGCCCGTCGACAGGGAGCGGCTACACCTTC
cdr3_aa: CASSPSTGSGYTF
v_call: TRBV7-3
clone_size: NA
j_call: TRBJ1-2
d_call: TRBD1
cdr3_length: 13

cdr3_nt: TGTGCCAGCAGCGATTTTGGTGAAAAACTGTTTTTT
cdr3_aa: CASSDFGEKLFF
v_call: TRBV3-1
clone_size: once
j_call: TRBJ1-4
d_call: NA
cdr3_length: 12

cdr3_nt: TGCAGCGTCCATCACAGGGTCGACACAGATACGCAGTATTTT
cdr3_aa: CSVHHRVDTDTQYF
v_call: TRBV29-1
clone_size: NA
j_call: TRBJ2-3
d_call: NA
cdr3_length: 14

cdr3_nt: TGTGCCAGCAGCCAACTAGCCCAAGAGACCCAGTACTTC
cdr3_aa: CASSQLAQETQYF
v_call: TRBV3-1
clone_size: NA
j_call: TRBJ2-5
d_call: NA
cdr3_length: 13

cdr3_nt: TGCAGTGCTACACAGGGTTCTGGGGCCAACGTCCTGACTTTC
cdr3_aa: CSATQGSGANVLTF
v_call: TRBV20-1
clone_size: NA
j_call: TRBJ2-6
d_call: NA
cdr3_length: 14

cdr3_nt: TGTGCCAGCAGTTACCCACGGACAGGGGGCCCCACTGAAGCTTTCTTT
cdr3_aa: CASSYPRTGGPTEAFF
v_call: TRBV6-6
clone_size: NA
j_call: TRBJ1-1
d_call: TRBD1
cdr3_length: 16

cdr3_nt: TGTGCCCCGGGACAGTGGGTCTTCGGGGCCAACGTCCTGACTTTC
cdr3_aa: CAPGQWVFGANVLTF
v_call: TRBV7-3
clone_size: NA
j_call: TRBJ2-6
d_call: TRBD1
cdr3_length: 15

cdr3_nt: TGTGCCAGCAGCCGGACTGAGTATCAGCCCCAGCATTTT
cdr3_aa: CASSRTEYQPQHF
v_call: TRBV7-8
clone_size: NA
j_call: TRBJ1-5
d_call: NA
cdr3_length: 13

cdr3_nt: TGTGCCAGCAGTTACTCGAGACTAGCTGCAGATACGCAGTATTTT
cdr3_aa: CASSYSRLAADTQYF
v_call: TRBV6-8
clone_size: once
j_call: TRBJ2-3
d_call: TRBD2
cdr3_length: 15

cdr3_nt: TGTGCCAGCAGCCAAGGGAGCGGGGAGCAGTACTTC
cdr3_aa: CASSQGSGEQYF
v_call: TRBV3-1
clone_size: NA
j_call: TRBJ2-7
d_call: NA
cdr3_length: 12

cdr3_nt: TGTGCCACCAGTGATCCCGGGACAGGGAAAGAGACCCAGTACTTC
cdr3_aa: CATSDPGTGKETQYF
v_call: TRBV24-1
clone_size: once
j_call: TRBJ2-5
d_call: TRBD1
cdr3_length: 15

cdr3_nt: TGTGCCAGCAGCGCGACTAGCGGGATGAATACGCAGTATTTT
cdr3_aa: CASSATSGMNTQYF
v_call: TRBV9
clone_size: once
j_call: TRBJ2-3
d_call: TRBD2
cdr3_length: 14

cdr3_nt: TGCAGCGTTGAAACTAGCGGGAGCACAGATACGCAGTATTTT
cdr3_aa: CSVETSGSTDTQYF
v_call: TRBV29-1
clone_size: NA
j_call: TRBJ2-3
d_call: TRBD2
cdr3_length: 14

cdr3_nt: TGTGCCAGCAGCCGTCTAGTATCGAATGAGCAGTTCTTC
cdr3_aa: CASSRLVSNEQFF
v_call: TRBV6-2/TRBV6-3
clone_size: NA
j_call: TRBJ2-1
d_call: NA
cdr3_length: 13

cdr3_nt: TGCGCCAGCAGCTTGGAGTCCCGGGAGCATGAAAAACTGTTTTTT
cdr3_aa: CASSLESREHEKLFF
v_call: TRBV5-1
clone_size: NA
j_call: TRBJ1-4
d_call: NA
cdr3_length: 15

cdr3_nt: TGTGCCAGCAGCCCCCAAGGGCGATCCTACGAGCAGTACTTC
cdr3_aa: CASSPQGRSYEQYF
v_call: TRBV7-2
clone_size: NA
j_call: TRBJ2-7
d_call: NA
cdr3_length: 14

cdr3_nt: TGCAGCGTTGTTGAGGGGGGAACTGAAGCTTTCTTT
cdr3_aa: CSVVEGGTEAFF
v_call: TRBV29-1
clone_size: NA
j_call: TRBJ1-1
d_call: NA
cdr3_length: 12

cdr3_nt: TGTGCCAGCAGCGTAGAGCGATCTTTTAACTATGGCTACACCTTC
cdr3_aa: CASSVERSFNYGYTF
v_call: TRBV9
clone_size: NA
j_call: TRBJ1-2
d_call: NA
cdr3_length: 15

cdr3_nt: TGCAGCGTCGGGACAGGGACTCAGCCCCAGCATTTT
cdr3_aa: CSVGTGTQPQHF
v_call: TRBV29-1
clone_size: NA
j_call: TRBJ1-5
d_call: TRBD1
cdr3_length: 12

cdr3_nt: TGTGCCAGCAGTGAGAAGACAGGGGCGGCCGAGCAGTACTTC
cdr3_aa: CASSEKTGAAEQYF
v_call: TRBV2
clone_size: NA
j_call: TRBJ2-7
d_call: TRBD1
cdr3_length: 14

cdr3_nt: TGCAGTGCCTTTGCGGGGGGCTTCAATGAGCAGTTCTTC
cdr3_aa: CSAFAGGFNEQFF
v_call: TRBV20-1
clone_size: NA
j_call: TRBJ2-1
d_call: TRBD2
cdr3_length: 13

cdr3_nt: TGTGCCAGCCACGGCGGGGCGCAATCACCCCTCCACTTT
cdr3_aa: CASHGGAQSPLHF
v_call: TRBV12-3/TRBV12-4
clone_size: NA
j_call: TRBJ1-6
d_call: NA
cdr3_length: 13

cdr3_nt: TGTGCCAGCAGCTTGAACGGGGAAGGGGAGCAGTTCTTC
cdr3_aa: CASSLNGEGEQFF
v_call: TRBV7-9
clone_size: NA
j_call: TRBJ2-1
d_call: NA
cdr3_length: 13

cdr3_nt: TGTGCCAGCGGGGACCGGGACCCCGGGGAGCTGTTTTTT
cdr3_aa: CASGDRDPGELFF
v_call: TRBV2
clone_size: NA
j_call: TRBJ2-2
d_call: NA
cdr3_length: 13

cdr3_nt: TGTGCCAGCGGAAGCGGGGGGTTTCAAGAGACCCAGTACTTC
cdr3_aa: CASGSGGFQETQYF
v_call: TRBV12-3/TRBV12-4
clone_size: NA
j_call: TRBJ2-5
d_call: TRBD2
cdr3_length: 14

cdr3_nt: TGCGCCAGCAGAGACACCTATGGCTACACCTTC
cdr3_aa: CASRDTYGYTF
v_call: TRBV5-1
clone_size: NA
j_call: TRBJ1-2
d_call: NA
cdr3_length: 11

cdr3_nt: TGCAGTGCTAGAGATCCCTTTCAGGATACGCAGTATTTT
cdr3_aa: CSARDPFQDTQYF
v_call: TRBV20-1
clone_size: NA
j_call: TRBJ2-3
d_call: NA
cdr3_length: 13

cdr3_nt: TGTGCTAGTGGTTCGGTTACCGGTTACAATGAGCAGTTCTTC
cdr3_aa: CASGSVTGYNEQFF
v_call: TRBV12-5
clone_size: NA
j_call: TRBJ2-1
d_call: NA
cdr3_length: 14

cdr3_nt: TGTGCCAGCAGCGACCGACTAGGGACCGGGGAGCTGTTTTTT
cdr3_aa: CASSDRLGTGELFF
v_call: TRBV11-2
clone_size: NA
j_call: TRBJ2-2
d_call: NA
cdr3_length: 14

cdr3_nt: TGTGCCAGCAGCCGGACAGGGGTTACGAATGAGCAGTTCTTC
cdr3_aa: CASSRTGVTNEQFF
v_call: TRBV12-3/TRBV12-4
clone_size: NA
j_call: TRBJ2-1
d_call: TRBD1
cdr3_length: 14

cdr3_nt: TGTGCCATCAGGCCCGAGGACACCGGGGAGCTGTTTTTT
cdr3_aa: CAIRPEDTGELFF
v_call: TRBV10-3
clone_size: NA
j_call: TRBJ2-2
d_call: NA
cdr3_length: 13